A single sample gave rise to the 21 T cell receptor beta chains below, sequenced in a study of blood T cell repertoires in COVID-19. Using immunoSEQ multiplex PCR, the repertoire was profiled, and TCRdb retains in-frame clones only, with some absent. The repertoire holds about 200,000 clones, with around 90% as singletons. Source material: peripheral blood. All receptors come from a man younger than 40 with acute or convalescent COVID-19.

The V gene is TRBV7-9, the J gene TRBJ2-1; maybe TRBD2 (5 bases). Trimming cost V 1 base and J 11 bases, with 15 bases left between them. This CDR3 has 14 amino acids. CDR1 is SEHNR, CDR2 FQNEAQ, per germline (reference sequence). CDR3 protein: CASSLGERRNKQFF. Written as DNA, the CDR3 is TGTGCCAGCAGCTTAGGGGAACGGAGGAATAAGCAGTTCTTC.

The chain is built from TRBV5-1 and TRBJ2-4; TRBD2 might be the D (5 bases). The CDR3 is 15 residues long. CDR1 is SGHRS and CDR2 is YFSETQ in the germline V gene. Trimming pared 5 bases from V and 6 bases from J, leaving 18 bases between. The CDR3 nucleotides read TGCGCCAGCAGGCCCGGCGGGTTTGAGGGAAACATTCAGTACTTC. This codes for CASRPGGFEGNIQYF. Variable domain in full (rest from reference TRBV5-1 and TRBJ2-4): KAGVTQTPRYLIKTRGQQVTLSCSPISGHRSVSWYQQTPGQGLQFLFEYFSETQRNKGNFPGRFSGRQFSNSRSEMNVSTLELGDSALYLCASRPGGFEGNIQYFGAGTRLSVL.

The gene calls are TRBV7-9 and TRBJ1-6; the D gene is possibly TRBD1 (6 bases). Germline V CDR1 and CDR2: SEHNR, FQNEAQ (reference sequence). CDR3 length: 14 amino acids. V gave up 5 bases and J gave up 7 bases, with 12 bases separating them. CDR3: CASSKDSRNSPLHF. CDR3 in DNA: TGTGCCAGCAGCAAGGACAGCAGGAATTCACCCCTCCACTTT.

As DNA, the CDR3 is TGTGCCTGGACCCATTTAGGCCAGAGGAGCACTGAAGCTTTCTTT. It yields the protein CAWTHLGQRSTEAFF. The gene calls are TRBV30 and TRBJ1-1; D ambiguous. The germline V and J ends were trimmed by 4 bases and 4 bases, with 19 bases remaining between them. Germline V lookup: CDR1 GTSNPN, CDR2 SVGIG (reference sequence). The CDR3 runs to 15 residues.

This chain connects TRBV5-1 to TRBJ1-1; no firm D call. CDR3 length: 13 residues. The V end was cut by 4 bases, the J end by 4 bases, with 11 bases between. Germline V gene sequence: CDR1 SGHRS, CDR2 YFSETQ. The CDR3 here is CASSVGPGTEAFF. CDR3 DNA: TGCGCCAGCAGCGTAGGCCCGGGCACTGAAGCTTTCTTT.

This sequence joins TRBV2 and TRBJ1-5, with TRBD1 identical over 12 bases. Germline CDR1 and CDR2: SNHLY and FYNNEI. This CDR3 spans 15 amino acids. After removal of 4 bases from V and 5 bases from J, the junction contained 3 bases not matched to a gene. In nucleotides, the CDR3 is TGTGCCAGCAGTGGGGGGACAGGGGGCGATCAGCCCCAGCATTTT. Encoded protein: CASSGGTGGDQPQHF.

This clone came up a few times. The rearrangement links TRBV7-3 to TRBJ2-2; TRBD2 might be the D (6 bases). This CDR3 region has 16 residues. Germline CDR1 SGHTA, CDR2 FQGTGA. The germline V and J ends were trimmed by 5 bases and 4 bases, with 17 bases remaining between them. In DNA form, the CDR3 reads TGTGCCAGCAGCACTACCGCGGGACTTAGCACCGGGGAGCTGTTTTTT. This gives the protein CASSTTAGLSTGELFF.

The genes are TRBV7-8 and TRBJ1-5, with 9 nucleotides matching TRBD1. V dropped 5 bases and J dropped 6; count of bases not matched to a gene: 8. CDR1 and CDR2 from the germline V gene are SGHVS and FQNEAQ. This CDR3 region has 15 residues. The CDR3 loop is CASSTRTGGTQPQHF. The CDR3 region has the DNA TGTGCCAGCAGCACCCGAACAGGGGGCACTCAGCCCCAGCATTTT.

The CDR3 DNA reads TGTGCCAGCAGACCCCCTTGGGTATCGGGCTATGGCTACACCTTC. As protein: CASRPPWVSGYGYTF. This chain links TRBV6-5 with TRBJ1-2; the D is unclear. Germline loops: CDR1 MNHEY, CDR2 SVGAGI. Trimming pared 6 bases from V and 4 bases from J, leaving 18 bases between. CDR3 size: 15 residues.

This clone was detected once. The gene calls are TRBV2 and TRBJ2-7; 10 bases agree with TRBD2. The CDR3 runs to 17 residues. Germline V lookup: CDR1 SNHLY, CDR2 FYNNEI. The ends lost 4 bases at V and 3 bases at J; junction bases unmatched: 12. CDR3 bases: TGTGCCAGCAGTGCCTTGGGTACTAGCGGGGAGAGCTACGAGCAGTACTTC. It specifies CASSALGTSGESYEQYF.

This clone occurred once. V is TRBV27 and J is TRBJ2-2; D may be TRBD1 (5 bases). The CDR3 contains 14 residues. Germline assignment: CDR1 MNHEY and CDR2 SMNVEV (reference sequence). V was shortened by 6 bases and J by 0 bases, with 8 bases between the two germline ends. CDR3 loop: CASRGAANTGELFF. CDR3 nucleotides: TGTGCCAGCAGAGGGGCGGCGAACACCGGGGAGCTGTTTTTT.

The CDR3 sequence is CASTWSAGSNTEAFF. CDR3 coding DNA: TGTGCCAGCACCTGGTCGGCAGGGTCGAACACTGAAGCTTTCTTT. V gene TRBV11-2 combines with J gene TRBJ1-1; tentatively, D is TRBD1 (5 bases). The CDR3 consists of 15 residues. V lost 7 bases, J lost 1 base, and 16 bases lay in between. Germline V gene data show CDR1 as SGHAT and CDR2 as FQNNGV.

The rearrangement uses TRBV4-1 and TRBJ2-1; 9 positions match TRBD2. With V trimmed by 1 base and J by 0 bases, 10 bases remained unmatched. The CDR3 extends over 19 amino acids. Germline V CDR1 and CDR2: MGHRA, YSYEKL. CDR3 protein: CASSQVPAGGPSSYNEQFF. The DNA for the CDR3 is TGCGCCAGCAGCCAAGTTCCAGCGGGGGGACCGAGCTCCTACAATGAGCAGTTCTTC.

The rearrangement uses TRBV5-5 and TRBJ2-5; no clear D. The germline V gene has CDR1 SGHKS and CDR2 YYEKEE (reference sequence). This CDR3 has 14 residues. Deletions cut 0 bases from V and 2 bases from J, with 8 bases between. The chain's CDR3 is CASSLGASQETQYF. As DNA, the CDR3 is TGTGCCAGCAGCTTGGGGGCCTCGCAAGAGACCCAGTACTTC.

The V call is TRBV5-5, the J call TRBJ2-7, with 10 bases lining up with TRBD2. CDR3 size: 15 residues. From germline, CDR1 is SGHKS and CDR2 YYEKEE (reference sequence). V was pared by 6 bases and J by 1 base, with 7 bases of the junction left unmatched. The CDR3 coding sequence is TGTGCCAGCACCCTAGGACTAGCGGATTCCTACGAGCAGTACTTC. Its translation is CASTLGLADSYEQYF.

The chain recombines TRBV14 with TRBJ2-4; D is unclear. This CDR3 is 15 amino acids long. V gave up 0 bases and J gave up 8 bases, with 14 bases separating them. CDR1 is SGHDN and CDR2 is FVKESK in the germline V gene. The CDR3 reads CASSQDLPRQDIQYF. The CDR3, as DNA: TGTGCCAGCAGCCAAGATCTACCGCGCCAAGACATTCAGTACTTC.

The CDR3 region is CASSQSIQGALYGYTF. DNA for the CDR3: TGTGCCAGCAGCCAATCGATTCAGGGGGCCTTATATGGCTACACCTTC. V usage is TRBV16 and J usage is TRBJ1-2; 8 bases map to TRBD1. V lost 0 bases, J lost 5 bases, and 8 bases stayed unmatched. This CDR3 spans 16 amino acids. CDR1 and CDR2 (germline): KGHSY, FQNENV.

This rearrangement joins TRBV29-1 to TRBJ2-2; D not resolved. There are 16 residues in the CDR3. The V end was cut by 4 bases, the J end by 1 base, with 16 bases between. In germline, CDR1 is SQVTM, CDR2 ANQGSEA. In DNA form, the CDR3 reads TGCAGCGTTGCGGTCTTAAAAACCCGGAACACCGGGGAGCTGTTTTTT. Translated: CSVAVLKTRNTGELFF.

The chain carries TRBV7-9 and TRBJ1-5; TRBD1 might be the D (6 bases). The CDR3 contains 14 residues. Germline CDR1 and CDR2: SEHNR and FQNEAQ (reference sequence). Trimming pared 5 bases from V and 5 bases from J, leaving 13 bases between. The CDR3 reads CASSRDRMDQPQHF. CDR3 coding DNA: TGTGCCAGCAGCAGAGACAGGATGGATCAGCCCCAGCATTTT. The full variable domain, rest sourced from reference TRBV7-9 and TRBJ1-5, is DTGVSQNPRHKITKRGQNVTFRCDPISEHNRLYWYRQTLGQGPEFLTYFQNEAQLEKSRLLSDRFSAERPKGSFSTLEIQRTEQGDSAMYLCASSRDRMDQPQHFGDGTRLSIL.

The chain recombines TRBV5-1 with TRBJ1-2, with D perhaps TRBD1 (5 bases). V was clipped by 4 bases and J by 8 bases, with 12 bases between them. The CDR3 sequence is 12 residues long. Germline V gene sequence: CDR1 SGHRS, CDR2 YFSETQ. The CDR3: CASSLGGDGYTF. CDR3 nucleotide sequence: TGCGCCAGCAGCCTCGGGGGTGACGGCTACACCTTC. Using reference TRBV5-1 and TRBJ1-2 for the parts outside the CDR3, the full variable domain is KAGVTQTPRYLIKTRGQQVTLSCSPISGHRSVSWYQQTPGQGLQFLFEYFSETQRNKGNFPGRFSGRQFSNSRSEMNVSTLELGDSALYLCASSLGGDGYTFGSGTRLTVV.

The chain links TRBV11-2 to TRBJ2-7, with TRBD2 matching over 8 bases. The CDR3 has 15 amino acids. The V segment lost 5 bases and the J segment 4 bases; nucleotides outside the gene matches: 10. Looked up from germline, CDR1 is SGHAT and CDR2 is FQNNGV. The CDR3 DNA sequence: TGTGCCAGCAGCCACAAGCGGGAGACCCCGTACGAGCAGTACTTC. Its translation: CASSHKRETPYEQYF.